This TCR beta chain was obtained from a study of cytomegalovirus exposure and HLA in healthy donors. Broader study findings: Roughly uniform sequencing depth across donors was assumed, possibly incorrectly. By HLA locus, TCR association rates varied in a later analysis, with DRB1 showing the most and HLA-C the fewest.

Every donor was a healthy person donating bone marrow. The PCR employed 60 Vbeta primers together with 13 Jbeta primers. Clones were read by immunoSEQ multiplex PCR, and TCRdb kept only the in-frame ones, dropping some. The sample consists of 150,000 or so clones, around 80% of them appearing once. The V gene end was trimmed by 3 bases and the J gene end by 4 bases; junction bases not matched to a gene: 4. CDR1 and CDR2 (germline): MNHNY, SVGAGI (reference sequence). This CDR3 is 15 amino acids long. In the case of this clone: Antigen unknown.

Input material: PBMCs. This receptor was obtained from a man between 45 and 60 years old in good health and CMV-seronegative. The rearrangement joins TRBV6-6 to TRBJ1-4; 8 nucleotides align to TRBD1. CDR3 nucleotides: TGTGCCAGCAGTTATCCCGACAGGGGTAATGAAAAACTGTTTTTT. Amino acid sequence: CASSYPDRGNEKLFF.